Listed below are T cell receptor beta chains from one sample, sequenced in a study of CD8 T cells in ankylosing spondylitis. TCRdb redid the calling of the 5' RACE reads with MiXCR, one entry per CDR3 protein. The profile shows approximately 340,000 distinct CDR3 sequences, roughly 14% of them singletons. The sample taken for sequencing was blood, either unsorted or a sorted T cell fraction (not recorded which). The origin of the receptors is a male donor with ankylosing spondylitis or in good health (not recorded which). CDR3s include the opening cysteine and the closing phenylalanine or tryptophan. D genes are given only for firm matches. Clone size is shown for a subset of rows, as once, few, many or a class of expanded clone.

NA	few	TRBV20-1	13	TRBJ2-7	TGCAGTGCTAGATTCCCTAGCTCCTACGAGCAGTACTTC	CSARFPSSYEQYF
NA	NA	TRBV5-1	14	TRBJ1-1	TGCGCCAGCAGCTTGATGGGGCTGAACACTGAAGCTTTCTTT	CASSLMGLNTEAFF
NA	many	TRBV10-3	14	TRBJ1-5	TGTGCCATCAGTGATAGGACGGTGAATCAGCCCCAGCATTTT	CAISDRTVNQPQHF
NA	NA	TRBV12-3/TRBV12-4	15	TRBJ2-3	TGTGCCAGCAAGGGTAGGGCAGAGGGGGCAGATACGCAGTATTTT	CASKGRAEGADTQYF
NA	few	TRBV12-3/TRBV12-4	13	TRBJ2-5	TGTGCCAGCAGGGGGGGGACACAAGAGACCCAGTACTTC	CASRGGTQETQYF
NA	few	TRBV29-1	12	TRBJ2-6	TGCAGCGTTCTTGGCGGGGCCAACGTCCTGACTTTC	CSVLGGANVLTF
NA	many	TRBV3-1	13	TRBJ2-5	TGTGCCAGCAGCCCGGGACTTGCGGAGGCCCAGTACTTC	CASSPGLAEAQYF
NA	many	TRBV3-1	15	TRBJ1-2	TGTGCCAGCAGCCAAGATCTTCGGGGGACTGCTGGCTACACCTTC	CASSQDLRGTAGYTF
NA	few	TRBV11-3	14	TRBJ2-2	TGTGCCAGCAGCTTAGCTTGGGGCACCGGGGAGCTGTTTTTT	CASSLAWGTGELFF
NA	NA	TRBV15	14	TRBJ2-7	TGTGCCACCTCAGGGGGGGGGGATTTCTACGAGCAGTACTTC	CATSGGGDFYEQYF
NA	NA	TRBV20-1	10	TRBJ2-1	TGCAGTGCTACCCACGGTGAGCAGTTCTTC	CSATHGEQFF
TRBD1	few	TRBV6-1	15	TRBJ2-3	TGTGCCAGCATTCCGGGTCGGGGACAGACTGATACGCAGTATTTT	CASIPGRGQTDTQYF
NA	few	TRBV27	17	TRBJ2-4	TGTGCCAGCAGTTTAAAAGGGACTCAGCTAGCCAAAAACATTCAGTACTTC	CASSLKGTQLAKNIQYF
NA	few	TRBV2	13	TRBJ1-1	TGTGCCAGCAGTGAAACAAAGACCCCAGGGGCTTTCTTT	CASSETKTPGAFF
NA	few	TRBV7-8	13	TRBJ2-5	TGTGCCAGCAGCTTAAGTACCGGGGAGACCCAGTACTTC	CASSLSTGETQYF
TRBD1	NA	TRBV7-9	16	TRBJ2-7	TGTGCCAGCAGCCCGCGAGAAGGGGGCAAGTCCTACGAGCAGTACTTC	CASSPREGGKSYEQYF
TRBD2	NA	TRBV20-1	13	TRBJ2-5	TGCAGTGCCCTCTCTAGCGGGGGTGAGACCCAGTACTTC	CSALSSGGETQYF
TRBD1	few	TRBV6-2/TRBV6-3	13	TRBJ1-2	TGTGCCAGCAGTCGGACAGGGGAAGGAGGCTACACCTTC	CASSRTGEGGYTF
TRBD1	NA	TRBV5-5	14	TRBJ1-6	TGTGCCAGCAGCCCCACAGGGGTGAATTCACCCCTCCACTTT	CASSPTGVNSPLHF
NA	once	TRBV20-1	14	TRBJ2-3	TGCAGTGCTAGCCAGATGGCGGGCACAGATACGCAGTATTTT	CSASQMAGTDTQYF
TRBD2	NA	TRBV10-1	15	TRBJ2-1	TGCGCCAGCATTTTAGCGGGAGGAAGTGTCAGTGAGCAGTTCTTC	CASILAGGSVSEQFF
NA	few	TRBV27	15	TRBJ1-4	TGTGCCAGCAGTTTACTGGGACGGAATAATGAAAAACTGTTTTTT	CASSLLGRNNEKLFF
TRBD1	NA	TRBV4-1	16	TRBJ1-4	TGCGCCAGCAGCCTACTCACCGGGACAGGGCGGGAAAAACTGTTTTTT	CASSLLTGTGREKLFF
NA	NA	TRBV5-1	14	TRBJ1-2	TGCGCCAGCAGCTTGGACCCAGAGGGCTATGGCTACACCTTC	CASSLDPEGYGYTF
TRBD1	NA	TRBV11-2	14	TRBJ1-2	TGTGCCAGCAGCCGCCCGGGACAGCAGTATGGCTACACCTTC	CASSRPGQQYGYTF
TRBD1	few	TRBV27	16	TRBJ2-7	TGTGCCAGCACCCCCACCGGTGGGACAGGGGCCTACGAGCAGTACTTC	CASTPTGGTGAYEQYF